These T cell receptor beta chains were read from a single sample in a study of blood T cell repertoires in COVID-19. This table comes from immunoSEQ multiplex PCR, and its TCRdb copy is limited to in-frame clones, with some not included. Here the sample spans over 150,000 clones, approximately 81% being singletons. Sequenced input: peripheral blood. The receptors derive from a man aged 35 to 55 with acute or convalescent COVID-19. Both conserved end residues are part of each CDR3. A D gene is named only where the DNA matches it firmly. The size entry is marked missing in some rows and otherwise reads once, few, many or a size class.

J gene,clone size,V gene,D gene,CDR3 protein,CDR3 DNA
TRBJ1-5,.,TRBV9,.,CASSGEGGGQPQHF,TGTGCCAGCAGCGGGGAGGGGGGAGGACAGCCCCAGCATTTT
TRBJ2-1,.,TRBV3-1/TRBV3-2,.,CASSQVSQGNEQFF,TGTGCCAGCAGCCAAGTCTCTCAGGGGAATGAGCAGTTCTTC
TRBJ2-7,.,TRBV3-1/TRBV3-2,.,CASAQSDYEQYF,TGTGCCAGCGCACAGAGTGACTACGAGCAGTACTTC
TRBJ1-1,.,TRBV19,.,CASSITGFSSNTEAFF,TGTGCCAGTAGTATAACAGGGTTTTCTTCTAACACTGAAGCTTTCTTT
TRBJ1-4,.,TRBV18,.,CASSQQQGTNEKLFF,TGTGCCAGCTCACAACAACAGGGAACTAATGAAAAACTGTTTTTT
TRBJ2-3,.,TRBV21-1,.,CASSKEGEEKGPPPASADTQYF,TGTGCCAGCAGCAAAGAAGGTGAAGAAAAGGGGCCACCTCCGGCCTCGGCAGATACGCAGTATTTT
TRBJ2-3,once,TRBV2,TRBD2,CASSPLADTDTQYF,TGTGCCAGCAGCCCGCTAGCGGATACAGATACGCAGTATTTT
TRBJ2-5,.,TRBV14,TRBD2,CASSQPIGTSQETQYF,TGTGCCAGCAGCCAACCAATAGGGACTAGCCAAGAGACCCAGTACTTC
TRBJ2-3,once,TRBV11-2,TRBD2,CASSSGTSGYTDTQYF,TGTGCCAGCAGCTCCGGGACTAGCGGGTACACAGATACGCAGTATTTT
TRBJ2-7,once,TRBV3-1/TRBV3-2,TRBD1,CASSWRQGSEQYF,TGTGCCAGCAGCTGGAGACAGGGGAGCGAGCAGTACTTC
TRBJ1-5,.,TRBV5-6,.,CASSLEGGARNQPQHF,TGTGCCAGCAGCTTGGAAGGGGGGGCTCGGAATCAGCCCCAGCATTTT
TRBJ1-2,.,TRBV6-5,.,CASSPQQGDYGYTF,TGTGCCAGCAGTCCACAACAGGGTGACTATGGCTACACCTTC
TRBJ1-2,few,TRBV12-3/TRBV12-4,.,CASTRTEGYGYTF,TGTGCCAGCACCCGGACAGAGGGCTATGGCTACACCTTC
TRBJ1-5,once,TRBV23-1,.,CASSPPRAGDQPQHF,TGCGCCAGCAGTCCCCCGAGGGCAGGGGATCAGCCCCAGCATTTT
TRBJ1-1,once,TRBV27,TRBD1,CASRRGTGVRDTEAFF,TGTGCCAGCAGGAGAGGGACAGGGGTAAGAGACACTGAAGCTTTCTTT
TRBJ1-1,.,TRBV12-5,.,CASGLAGYTEAFF,TGTGCTAGTGGTTTGGCGGGATACACTGAAGCTTTCTTT
TRBJ1-1,once,TRBV10-3,.,CAISDVRGPGTEAFF,TGTGCCATCAGTGATGTCAGGGGCCCGGGCACTGAAGCTTTCTTT
TRBJ1-1,.,TRBV30,.,CAWKPQGPNTEAFF,TGTGCCTGGAAACCCCAGGGTCCGAACACTGAAGCTTTCTTT
TRBJ2-7,.,TRBV21-1,.,CASSKFGDGSYEQYF,.
TRBJ2-1,.,TRBV7-8,.,CASSLGRPAYNEQFF,TGTGCCAGCAGCCTGGGGCGTCCAGCCTACAATGAGCAGTTCTTC
TRBJ1-2,once,TRBV12-3/TRBV12-4,.,CASSSSFEAGCTF,TGTGCCAGCAGTTCCTCCTTCGAGGCAGGGTGCACCTTC
TRBJ1-5,few,TRBV6-5,.,CASGRGNQPQHF,TGTGCCAGCGGGCGGGGCAATCAGCCCCAGCATTTT
TRBJ1-2,.,TRBV12-3/TRBV12-4,TRBD1,CASQTGGGGYTF,TGTGCCAGCCAGACAGGGGGCGGTGGCTACACCTTC